The next 32 T cell receptor beta chains were all read from a single sample in a study of blood T cell repertoires in COVID-19. Sequencing was performed with immunoSEQ multiplex PCR; in TCRdb, only in-frame clones are kept and a portion is missing. Of about 320,000 clones in the sample, more than 90% are singletons; the top ten hold about 2.4%. The sequenced material came from PBMCs or T cells enriched from blood (not recorded which). The source is a man aged 60 to 75 who had recovered from COVID-19.

CDR3 sequence (DNA): TGTGCCAGCAGCTTAGGCACGAGCTCCTACGAGCAGTACTTC. The encoded protein is CASSLGTSSYEQYF. The chain couples TRBV11-3 to TRBJ2-7; D gene ambiguous. Deletions cut 1 base from V and 0 bases from J, with 7 bases between. The CDR3 runs to 14 residues. From germline, CDR1 is SGHNT and CDR2 YENEEA. Filled out from reference TRBV11-3 and TRBJ2-7, the complete variable domain reads EAGVVQSPRYKIIEKKQPVAFWCNPISGHNTLYWYLQNLGQGPELLIRYENEEAVDDSQLPKDRFSAERLKGVDSTLKIQPAELGDSAVYLCASSLGTSSYEQYFGPGTRLTVT.

The chain joins TRBV4-3 to TRBJ1-6, with TRBD1 as a possible D gene (5 bases). The germline V gene encodes CDR1 LGHNA and CDR2 YSLEER. This CDR3 spans 16 amino acids. Trimming cost V 1 base and J 7 bases, with 14 bases left between them. CDR3 loop: CASSQGAGQQNSPLHF. As DNA, the CDR3 is TGCGCCAGCAGCCAAGGAGCAGGACAACAAAATTCACCCCTCCACTTT.

This clone was observed once. CDR3 coding DNA: TGTGCCAGCAGCCTCTCGGCAGGGAACACTGAAGCTTTCTTT. It encodes CASSLSAGNTEAFF. The V gene is TRBV7-3, the J gene TRBJ1-1; no clear D gene. Germline V CDR1 and CDR2: SGHTA, FQGTGA. The CDR3 is 14 residues long. Trimming pared 5 bases from V and 1 base from J, leaving 11 bases between.

The chain combines TRBV6-5 with TRBJ2-1, with unresolved D. Trimming removed 0 bases from V and 11 bases from J, with 11 bases in between. Germline CDR1 and CDR2: MNHEY and SVGAGI. The CDR3 loop spans 13 amino acids. This chain's CDR3 is CASSYSINSQQFF. The CDR3 region has the DNA TGTGCCAGCAGTTACTCGATTAACTCTCAGCAGTTCTTC.

This rearrangement joins TRBV4-3 to TRBJ2-1; 10 bases are shared with TRBD2. CDR1 and CDR2 from the germline V gene are LGHNA and YSLEER. The CDR3 sequence is 18 residues long. After removal of 3 bases from V and 9 bases from J, the junction contained 17 bases not matched to a gene. This chain's CDR3 is CASSQSSGGAIGAGEQFF. CDR3 sequence (DNA): TGCGCCAGCAGCCAGAGCAGCGGGGGGGCCATCGGAGCCGGTGAGCAGTTCTTC.

This clone occurred a few times. CDR3 region: CASSWDRRNGYTF. CDR3 nucleotide sequence: TGTGCCAGCAGCTGGGACAGGAGGAATGGCTACACCTTC. The gene calls are TRBV7-9 and TRBJ1-2; 8 bases are shared with TRBD1. V lost 4 bases, J lost 6 bases, and 4 bases stayed unmatched. CDR1 is SEHNR, CDR2 FQNEAQ, per germline (reference sequence). The CDR3 contains 13 residues.

This CDR3 reads CASSEFSSDLFPTQYF. Written as DNA, the CDR3 is TGTGCCAGCAGCGAATTCTCTAGCGACCTTTTCCCAACCCAGTACTTC. V usage is TRBV11-3 and J usage is TRBJ2-5; TRBD2 is a possible D gene (6 bases). The CDR3 consists of 16 residues. V was cut by 5 bases and J by 8 bases, with 24 bases left in between. CDR1 and CDR2 from the germline V gene are SGHNT and YENEEA.

V is TRBV7-3 and J is TRBJ1-1, with D possibly matching TRBD1 (6 bases). This CDR3 is built from 14 residues. In germline, CDR1 is SGHTA, CDR2 FQGTGA. Trimming stripped 2 bases from V and 1 base from J, with 8 bases between. CDR3 in DNA: TGTGCCAGCAGCTTAGGGGGCACGAACACTGAAGCTTTCTTT. Residues: CASSLGGTNTEAFF.

The chain uses TRBV7-9 and TRBJ2-3; 8 nucleotides line up with TRBD1. The CDR3 contains 14 residues. Trimming cost V 5 bases and J 2 bases; bases outside gene matches: 3. CDR1 SEHNR and CDR2 FQNEAQ come from the germline V gene (reference sequence). CDR3 sequence reads: CASSRTGYTDTQYF. In nucleotides, the CDR3 is TGTGCCAGCAGCCGGACAGGGTACACAGATACGCAGTATTTT.

Note on this clone: Other DNA variants within this sample encode the same CDR3. The chain carries TRBV18 and TRBJ1-1; D perhaps matches TRBD1 (5 bases). Trimming took off 3 bases at V and 1 base at J, with 6 bases between the two ends. CDR3 length: 13 amino acids. In germline, CDR1 is KGHSH, CDR2 LQKENI. The CDR3, as DNA: TGTGCCAGCTCACCGGGGCAGAACACTGAAGCTTTCTTT. It codes for CASSPGQNTEAFF.

The J gene is TRBJ1-1, the V gene TRBV5-4, with a tentative D call TRBD1 (5 bases). V gave up 6 bases and J gave up 1 base, with 7 bases separating them. Germline V gene sequence: CDR1 SGHNT, CDR2 YYREEE (reference sequence). CDR3 length: 12 residues. This CDR3 is CASKTANTEAFF. The CDR3, as DNA: TGTGCCAGCAAGACAGCGAACACTGAAGCTTTCTTT.

V and J are TRBV2 and TRBJ2-1; D unclear. Trimming removed 4 bases from V and 10 bases from J, with 8 bases in between. Germline V gene data show CDR1 as SNHLY and CDR2 as FYNNEI. CDR3 length equals 11 residues. CDR3 residues: CASSAINEQFF. CDR3 in DNA: TGTGCCAGCAGTGCTATAAACGAGCAGTTCTTC.

CDR3 sequence (DNA): TGTGCCAGCAGTTACCCAGGCCAAAAAAGCTACAATGAGCAGTTCTTC. It yields the protein CASSYPGQKSYNEQFF. The rearrangement uses TRBV6-2 or TRBV6-3 and TRBJ2-1; D gene uncertain. CDR3 size: 16 residues. Trimming removed 2 bases from V and 3 bases from J, with 14 bases in between. The germline V gene encodes CDR1 MNHEY and CDR2 SVGEGT.

This clone showed up many times. This chain connects TRBV27 to TRBJ2-5, with 7 bases aligning to TRBD1. Germline CDR1 and CDR2: MNHEY and SMNVEV (reference sequence). CDR3 length equals 17 residues. V lost 1 base, J lost 7 bases, and 15 bases stayed unmatched. CDR3 in DNA: TGTGCCAGCAGTTTATTGGCAGGGGGTCGCGGGCAGGGGACCCAGTACTTC. Amino acid sequence: CASSLLAGGRGQGTQYF.

To note about this clone: The same CDR3 arises from other DNA sequences in this sample as well. The V gene is TRBV7-8, the J gene TRBJ1-3, with D hard to call. This CDR3 region has 15 residues. Trimming took 1 base from V and 1 from J, leaving 8 bases between them. Germline lookup yields CDR1 SGHVS and CDR2 FQNEAQ. CDR3: CASSLVAGSGNTIYF. The CDR3 DNA is TGTGCCAGCAGCTTAGTAGCTGGGTCTGGAAACACCATATATTTT. The whole variable domain, filled in from reference TRBV7-8 and TRBJ1-3, reads GAGVSQSPRYKVAKRGQDVALRCDPISGHVSLFWYQQALGQGPEFLTYFQNEAQLDKSGLPSDRFFAERPEGSVSTLKIQRTQQEDSAVYLCASSLVAGSGNTIYFGEGSWLTVV.

The rearrangement links TRBV6-2 or TRBV6-3 to TRBJ1-1, with 7 bases aligning to TRBD1. Losses at the gene ends were 5 bases for V and 4 bases for J; bases not matched to a gene: 10. The CDR3 sequence is 15 residues long. Germline loops: CDR1 MNHEY, CDR2 SVGEGT. The CDR3 sequence: CASSQSGRGSTEAFF. In DNA form, the CDR3 reads TGTGCCAGCAGTCAATCGGGCAGGGGGTCCACTGAAGCTTTCTTT.

This chain uses TRBV30 with TRBJ2-3; D perhaps matches TRBD1 (5 bases). CDR1 and CDR2 (germline): GTSNPN, SVGIG (reference sequence). The germline V and J ends were trimmed by 0 bases and 3 bases, with 13 bases remaining between them. This CDR3 is built from 15 residues. For the CDR3, the DNA is TGTGCCTGGAGTGTCTTCGGTACAGGAACAGATACGCAGTATTTT. Translation gives CAWSVFGTGTDTQYF.

The gene calls are TRBV5-5 and TRBJ2-7; the match to TRBD1 covers 7 bases. J was trimmed by 3 bases and V by 1 base; bases with no gene match: 4. Germline CDR1 SGHKS, CDR2 YYEKEE (reference sequence). The CDR3 covers 14 residues. CDR3 bases: TGTGCCAGCAGCTTGAACAGGGGCCTCTACGAGCAGTACTTC. This codes for CASSLNRGLYEQYF.

The chain is built from TRBV23-1 and TRBJ1-1, with TRBD1 as a possible D gene (6 bases). TRBV23-1 is noted as an ORF with a role that remains uncertain. The V end lost 2 bases, the J end lost 0 bases, and 13 bases lay between the germline ends. The CDR3 has 16 amino acids. Here the CDR3 reads CASSQIQGKVNTEAFF. The DNA for the CDR3 is TGCGCCAGCAGTCAAATACAGGGTAAGGTGAACACTGAAGCTTTCTTT.

This chain joins TRBV12-3 or TRBV12-4 and TRBJ1-5; D gene uncertain. V gave up 4 bases and J gave up 0 bases, with 4 bases separating them. The CDR3 spans 13 residues. The CDR3 reads CASSYNSNQPQHF. The CDR3 DNA follows: TGTGCCAGCAGTTATAATAGCAATCAGCCCCAGCATTTT.

In DNA, the CDR3 is TGTGCCAGTAGTATTGCGGGAGGTAGATACAATGAGCAGTTCTTC. As protein: CASSIAGGRYNEQFF. The chain recombines TRBV19 with TRBJ2-1; the match to TRBD2 covers 8 bases. This CDR3 has 15 residues. J gave up 4 bases and V 3 bases, and 5 bases lay outside the gene matches. CDR1 is LNHDA, CDR2 SQIVND, per germline (reference sequence).

The gene calls are TRBV4-3 and TRBJ2-7, with 10 bases that match TRBD1. This CDR3 contains 17 residues. Germline V gives CDR1 LGHNA, CDR2 YSLEER. The junction had 11 bases not matched to a gene; V was cut back by 2 bases and J by 4 bases. The CDR3 spells CASSQTHRRDRGYEQYF. The CDR3 DNA is TGCGCCAGCAGCCAAACCCATCGCCGGGACAGGGGATACGAGCAGTACTTC.

The rearrangement joins TRBV12-3 or TRBV12-4 to TRBJ1-2; 7 bases are a match to TRBD1. Trimming cost V 5 bases and J 7 bases; bases outside gene matches: 1. The length of the CDR3 is 11 residues. CDR3 DNA: TGTGCCAGCAGTAACAGGGGTGGCTACACCTTC. Translated: CASSNRGGYTF.

The chain employs TRBV4-1 and TRBJ1-4; 11 positions match TRBD1. With V trimmed by 1 base and J by 3 bases, 4 bases remained unmatched. This CDR3 has 17 residues. CDR1 is MGHRA and CDR2 is YSYEKL in the germline V gene. The chain's CDR3 is CASSQVGQGAANEKLFF. In DNA, the CDR3 is TGCGCCAGCAGCCAAGTCGGACAGGGGGCCGCTAATGAAAAACTGTTTTTT.

The V gene is TRBV2, the J gene TRBJ2-7, with unresolved D. The CDR3 extends over 12 amino acids. Germline loops: CDR1 SNHLY, CDR2 FYNNEI. V lost 5 bases and J lost 3, with 8 bases in between. The CDR3 is CASSSLSYEQYF. The CDR3 coding sequence is TGTGCCAGCAGTTCGCTTAGCTACGAGCAGTACTTC.

This chain joins TRBV7-9 and TRBJ1-1; D is uncertain. This CDR3 contains 13 residues. Germline values: CDR1 SEHNR, CDR2 FQNEAQ (reference sequence). V shed 2 bases and J shed 4 bases, with 8 bases lying between them. The CDR3 is CASSLSSSTEAFF. For the CDR3, the DNA is TGTGCCAGCAGCTTAAGTTCTAGCACTGAAGCTTTCTTT.

This sequence joins TRBV12-3 or TRBV12-4 and TRBJ2-7; D unresolved. The length of the CDR3 is 12 residues. With 5 bases removed from V and 5 bases from J, the gap between germline ends came to 10 bases. CDR3 residues: CASSPYGDEQYF. CDR3 in DNA: TGTGCCAGCAGTCCATATGGAGACGAGCAGTACTTC.

The chain uses TRBV6-2 or TRBV6-3 and TRBJ2-7, with a tentative D call TRBD1 (5 bases). This CDR3 has 14 residues. Germline V gene lookup returns CDR1 MNHEY and CDR2 SVGEGT. Between the trimmed V and J ends, which lost 4 bases and 7 bases, there was a span of 17 bases. The CDR3 reads CASSFGRPGQEQYF. The CDR3, as DNA: TGTGCCAGCAGTTTCGGCCGGCCAGGGCAAGAGCAGTACTTC.

The CDR3 spells CSVGDKEAFF. The CDR3 DNA reads as TGCAGCGTGGGGGACAAGGAGGCTTTCTTT. The chain recombines TRBV29-1 with TRBJ1-1; tentative D call: TRBD1 (6 bases). Germline CDR1 reads SQVTM; CDR2 reads ANQGSEA. The CDR3 covers 10 residues. The V end lost 6 bases, the J end lost 11 bases, and 13 bases lay between the germline ends. The complete variable domain, with remaining parts taken from reference TRBV29-1 and TRBJ1-1, reads SAVISQKPSRDICQRGTSLTIQCQVDSQVTMMFWYRQQPGQSLTLIATANQGSEATYESGFVIDKFPISRPNLTFSTLTVSNMSPEDSSIYLCSVGDKEAFFGQGTRLTVV.

This clone was detected only once. This chain connects TRBV7-6 to TRBJ1-4; D not resolved. Per the germline V gene, CDR1 is SGHVS and CDR2 is FNYEAQ. V lost 1 base to trimming and J lost 6 bases, with 15 bases between them. The CDR3 consists of 16 residues. CDR3 nucleotide sequence: TGTGCCAGCAGCTTAGTGGGAGGAAGACGAGATGAAAAACTGTTTTTT. Protein product: CASSLVGGRRDEKLFF.

V is TRBV18 and J is TRBJ1-1, with TRBD1 as a possible D gene (6 bases). The CDR3 totals 15 residues. The germline V and J ends were trimmed by 0 bases and 5 bases, with 13 bases remaining between them. CDR1 KGHSH and CDR2 LQKENI come from the germline V gene. The CDR3 region is CASSPPRGGGTEAFF. The CDR3 DNA reads TGTGCCAGCTCACCACCGAGGGGGGGTGGAACTGAAGCTTTCTTT.

A single count supports this clone. The chain links TRBV7-9 to TRBJ1-2; TRBD1 aligns across 11 bases. Unmatched junction bases numbered 11, after V lost 5 bases and J lost 3 bases. The CDR3 is made up of 17 amino acids. Germline CDR1 is SEHNR and CDR2 is FQNEAQ (reference sequence). The CDR3 sequence: CASSPSKGQGADYGYTF. The CDR3 DNA reads as TGTGCCAGCAGCCCATCTAAAGGACAGGGGGCTGACTATGGCTACACCTTC.